This T cell receptor beta chain was sequenced in a study of blood T cell repertoires in COVID-19. In germline, CDR1 is LNHNV, CDR2 YYDKDF (reference sequence). V dropped 2 bases and J dropped 4; count of bases not matched to a gene: 4. The CDR3 runs 15 residues. TCRdb's table, derived via immunoSEQ multiplex PCR, lists solely in-frame clones and lacks some. The data hold a few hundred thousand clones, with about 87% observed a single time. The sequence was obtained from a woman in her thirties with COVID-19, enrolled during active disease. Sequencing was performed on peripheral blood. This chain links TRBV15 with TRBJ1-3; 8 bases agree with TRBD1. The CDR3 nucleotides read TGTGCCACCAGCAGATGGGGGACAGGAGGAAACACCATATATTTT. Its translation is CATSRWGTGGNTIYF.